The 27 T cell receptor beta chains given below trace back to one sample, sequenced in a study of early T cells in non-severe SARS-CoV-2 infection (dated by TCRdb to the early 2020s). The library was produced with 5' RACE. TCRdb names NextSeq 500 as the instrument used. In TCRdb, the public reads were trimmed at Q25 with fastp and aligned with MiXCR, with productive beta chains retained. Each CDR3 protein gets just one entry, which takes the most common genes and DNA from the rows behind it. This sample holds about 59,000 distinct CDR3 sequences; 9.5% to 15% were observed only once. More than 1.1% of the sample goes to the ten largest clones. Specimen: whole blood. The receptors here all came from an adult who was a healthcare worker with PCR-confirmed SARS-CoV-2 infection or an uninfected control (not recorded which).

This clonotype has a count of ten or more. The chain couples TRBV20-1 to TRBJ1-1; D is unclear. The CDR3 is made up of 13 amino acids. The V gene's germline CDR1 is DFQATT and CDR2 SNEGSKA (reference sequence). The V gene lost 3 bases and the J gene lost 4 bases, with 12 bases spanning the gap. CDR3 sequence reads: CSARVLRGTEAFF. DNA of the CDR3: TGCAGTGCTAGGGTCCTCCGGGGCACTGAAGCTTTCTTT.

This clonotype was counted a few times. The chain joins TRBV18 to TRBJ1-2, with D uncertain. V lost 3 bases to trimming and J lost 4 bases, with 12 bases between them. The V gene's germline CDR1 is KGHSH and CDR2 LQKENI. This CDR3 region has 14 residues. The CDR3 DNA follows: TGTGCCAGCTCACCGGGGTTTGTCGGCTATGGCTACACCTTC. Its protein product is CASSPGFVGYGYTF.

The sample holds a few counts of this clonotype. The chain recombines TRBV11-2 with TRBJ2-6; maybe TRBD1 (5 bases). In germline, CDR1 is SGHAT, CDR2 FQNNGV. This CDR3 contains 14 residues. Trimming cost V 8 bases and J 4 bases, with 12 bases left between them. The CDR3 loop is CASQGASGANVLTF. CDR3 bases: TGTGCCAGCCAAGGGGCGTCGGGGGCCAACGTCCTGACTTTC.

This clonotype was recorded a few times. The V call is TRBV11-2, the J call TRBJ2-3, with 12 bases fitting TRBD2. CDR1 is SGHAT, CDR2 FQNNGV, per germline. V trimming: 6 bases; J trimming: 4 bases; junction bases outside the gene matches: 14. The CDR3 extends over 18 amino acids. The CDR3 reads CASSTPAGLAGGPDTQYF. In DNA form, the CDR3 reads TGTGCCAGCAGTACTCCCGCCGGGCTAGCGGGGGGGCCAGATACGCAGTATTTT.

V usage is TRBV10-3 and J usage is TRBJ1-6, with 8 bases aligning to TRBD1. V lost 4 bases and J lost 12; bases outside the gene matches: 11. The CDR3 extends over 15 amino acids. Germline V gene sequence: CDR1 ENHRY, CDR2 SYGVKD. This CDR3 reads CAISGGQEGLGPLHF. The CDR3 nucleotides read TGTGCCATCAGTGGGGGACAGGAAGGTCTCGGACCCCTCCACTTT.

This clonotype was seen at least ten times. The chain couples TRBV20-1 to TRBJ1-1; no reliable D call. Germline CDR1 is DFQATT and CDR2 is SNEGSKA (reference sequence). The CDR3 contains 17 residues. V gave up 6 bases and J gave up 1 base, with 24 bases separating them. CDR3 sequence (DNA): TGCAGTGCCGGGTCAGAATCGGCCCCCTTTGGGAACACTGAAGCTTTCTTT. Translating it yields CSAGSESAPFGNTEAFF.

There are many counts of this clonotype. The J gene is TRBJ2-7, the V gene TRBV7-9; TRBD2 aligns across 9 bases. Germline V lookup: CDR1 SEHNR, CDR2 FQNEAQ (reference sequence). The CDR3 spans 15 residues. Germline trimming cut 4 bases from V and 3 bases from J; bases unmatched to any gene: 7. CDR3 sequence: CASSSLSGGYYEQYF. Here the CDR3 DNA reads TGTGCCAGCAGCTCGCTTAGCGGGGGCTACTACGAGCAGTACTTC.

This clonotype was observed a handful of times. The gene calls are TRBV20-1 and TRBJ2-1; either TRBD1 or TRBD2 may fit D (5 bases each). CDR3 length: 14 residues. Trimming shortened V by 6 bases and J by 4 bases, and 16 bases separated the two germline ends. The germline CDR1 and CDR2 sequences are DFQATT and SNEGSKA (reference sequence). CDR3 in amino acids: CSAQPGPTYNEQFF. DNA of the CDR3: TGCAGTGCCCAGCCGGGGCCCACTTACAATGAGCAGTTCTTC.

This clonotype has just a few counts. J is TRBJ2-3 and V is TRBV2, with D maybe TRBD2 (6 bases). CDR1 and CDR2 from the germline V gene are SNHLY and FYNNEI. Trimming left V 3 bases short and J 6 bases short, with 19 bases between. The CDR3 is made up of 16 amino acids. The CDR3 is CASSEGLRIRGDTQYF. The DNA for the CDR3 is TGTGCCAGCAGTGAGGGGTTGAGGATCCGGGGGGATACGCAGTATTTT.

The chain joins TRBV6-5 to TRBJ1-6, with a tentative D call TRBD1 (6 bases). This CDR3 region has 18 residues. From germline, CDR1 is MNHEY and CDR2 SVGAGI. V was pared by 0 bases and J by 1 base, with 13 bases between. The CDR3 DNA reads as TGTGCCAGCAGTTACTCGAAGGGGGGGAAGTCCTATAATTCACCCCTCCACTTT. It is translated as CASSYSKGGKSYNSPLHF.

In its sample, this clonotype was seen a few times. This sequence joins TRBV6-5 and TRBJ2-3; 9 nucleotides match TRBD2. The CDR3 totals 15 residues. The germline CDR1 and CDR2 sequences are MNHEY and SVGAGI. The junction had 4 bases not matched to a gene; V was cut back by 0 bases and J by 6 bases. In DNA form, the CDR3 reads TGTGCCAGCAGTTACTCCCCGGGACTAGCCGATACGCAGTATTTT. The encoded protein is CASSYSPGLADTQYF.

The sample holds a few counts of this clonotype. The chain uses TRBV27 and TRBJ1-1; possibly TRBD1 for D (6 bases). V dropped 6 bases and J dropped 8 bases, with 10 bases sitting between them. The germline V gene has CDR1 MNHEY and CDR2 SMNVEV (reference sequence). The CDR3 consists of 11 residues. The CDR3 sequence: CASREGGEAFF. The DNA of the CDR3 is TGTGCCAGCAGGGAGGGGGGGGAAGCTTTCTTT.

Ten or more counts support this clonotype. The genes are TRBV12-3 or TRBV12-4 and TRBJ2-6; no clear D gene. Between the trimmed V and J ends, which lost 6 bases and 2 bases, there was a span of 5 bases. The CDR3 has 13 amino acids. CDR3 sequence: CASSLTGANVLTF. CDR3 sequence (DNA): TGTGCCAGCAGCCTCACTGGGGCCAACGTCCTGACTTTC.

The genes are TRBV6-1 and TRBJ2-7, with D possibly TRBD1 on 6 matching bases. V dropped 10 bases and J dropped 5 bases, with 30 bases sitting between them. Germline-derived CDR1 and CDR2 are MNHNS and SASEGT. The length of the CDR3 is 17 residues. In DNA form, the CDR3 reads TGTGCCACCGACGGATACGGGGTGCAGGGGTGGTTGAACGAGCAGTACTTC. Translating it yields CATDGYGVQGWLNEQYF.

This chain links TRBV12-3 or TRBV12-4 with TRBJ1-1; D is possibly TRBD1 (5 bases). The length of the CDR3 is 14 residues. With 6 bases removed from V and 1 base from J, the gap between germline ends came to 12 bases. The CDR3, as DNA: TGTGCCAGCAGGCCGGGAAGGGGGAACACTGAAGCTTTCTTT. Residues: CASRPGRGNTEAFF.

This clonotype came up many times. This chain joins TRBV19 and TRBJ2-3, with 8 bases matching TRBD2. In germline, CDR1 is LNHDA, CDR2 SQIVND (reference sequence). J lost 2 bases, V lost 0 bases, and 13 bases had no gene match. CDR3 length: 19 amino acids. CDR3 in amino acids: CASSIDLGFSGSHTDTQYF. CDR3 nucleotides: TGTGCCAGTAGTATAGATCTTGGTTTCAGCGGGAGTCACACAGATACGCAGTATTTT.

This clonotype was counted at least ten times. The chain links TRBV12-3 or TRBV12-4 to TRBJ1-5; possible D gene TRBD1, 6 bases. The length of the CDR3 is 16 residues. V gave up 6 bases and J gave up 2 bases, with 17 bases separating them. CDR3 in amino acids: CASSFGGPGGNQPQHF. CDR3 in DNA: TGTGCCAGCAGCTTTGGGGGGCCGGGGGGCAATCAGCCCCAGCATTTT.

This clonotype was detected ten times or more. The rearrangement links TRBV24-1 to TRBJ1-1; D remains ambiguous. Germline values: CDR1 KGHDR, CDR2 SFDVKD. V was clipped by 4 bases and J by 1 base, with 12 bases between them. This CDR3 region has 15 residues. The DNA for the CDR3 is TGTGCCACCAGTGAAGGATCTCTAGGGAACACTGAAGCTTTCTTT. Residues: CATSEGSLGNTEAFF.

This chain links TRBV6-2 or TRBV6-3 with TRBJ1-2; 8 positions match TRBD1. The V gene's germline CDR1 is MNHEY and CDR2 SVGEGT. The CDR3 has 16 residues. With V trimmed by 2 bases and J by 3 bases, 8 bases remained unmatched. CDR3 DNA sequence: TGTGCCAGCAGTTACCGGACCGGGACAGGCGACTATGGCTACACCTTC. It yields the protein CASSYRTGTGDYGYTF.

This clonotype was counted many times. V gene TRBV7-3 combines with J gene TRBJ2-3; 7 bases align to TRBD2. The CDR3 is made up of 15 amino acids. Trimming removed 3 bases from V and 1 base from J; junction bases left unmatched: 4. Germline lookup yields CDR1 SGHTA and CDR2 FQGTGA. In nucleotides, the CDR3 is TGTGCCAGCAGCTTTTTGGCGGGGGGCACAGATACGCAGTATTTT. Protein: CASSFLAGGTDTQYF. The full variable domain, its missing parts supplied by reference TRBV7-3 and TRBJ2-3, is GAGVSQTPSNKVTEKGKYVELRCDPISGHTALYWYRQSLGQGPEFLIYFQGTGAADDSGLPNDRFFAVRPEGSVSTLKIQRTERGDSAVYLCASSFLAGGTDTQYFGPGTRLTVL.

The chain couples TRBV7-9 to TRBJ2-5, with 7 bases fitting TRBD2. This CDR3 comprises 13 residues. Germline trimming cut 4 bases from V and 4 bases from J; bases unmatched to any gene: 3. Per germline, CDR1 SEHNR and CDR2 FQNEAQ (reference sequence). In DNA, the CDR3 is TGTGCCAGCAGCTACTCTAGCGGAGAGACCCAGTACTTC. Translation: CASSYSSGETQYF. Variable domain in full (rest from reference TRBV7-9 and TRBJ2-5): DTGVSQNPRHKITKRGQNVTFRCDPISEHNRLYWYRQTLGQGPEFLTYFQNEAQLEKSRLLSDRFSAERPKGSFSTLEIQRTEQGDSAMYLCASSYSSGETQYFGPGTRLLVL.

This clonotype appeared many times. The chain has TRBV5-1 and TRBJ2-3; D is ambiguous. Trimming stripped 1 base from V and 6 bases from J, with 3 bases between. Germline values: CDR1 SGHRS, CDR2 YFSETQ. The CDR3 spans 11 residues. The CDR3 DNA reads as TGCGCCAGCAGCTTGTTGGATACGCAGTATTTT. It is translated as CASSLLDTQYF.

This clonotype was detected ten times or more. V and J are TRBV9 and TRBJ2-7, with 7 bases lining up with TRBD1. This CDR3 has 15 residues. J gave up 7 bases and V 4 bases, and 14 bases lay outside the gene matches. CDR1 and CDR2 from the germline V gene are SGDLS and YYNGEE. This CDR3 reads CASSLSPVAGGEQYF. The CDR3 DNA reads TGTGCCAGCAGCCTAAGTCCGGTGGCAGGGGGTGAGCAGTACTTC.

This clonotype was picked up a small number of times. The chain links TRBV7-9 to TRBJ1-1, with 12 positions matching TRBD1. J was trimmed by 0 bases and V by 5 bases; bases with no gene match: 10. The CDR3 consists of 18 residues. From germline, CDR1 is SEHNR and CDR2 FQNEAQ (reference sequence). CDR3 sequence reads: CASSRPGTGGWLNTEAFF. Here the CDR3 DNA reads TGTGCCAGCAGCAGACCCGGGACAGGGGGCTGGTTGAACACTGAAGCTTTCTTT.

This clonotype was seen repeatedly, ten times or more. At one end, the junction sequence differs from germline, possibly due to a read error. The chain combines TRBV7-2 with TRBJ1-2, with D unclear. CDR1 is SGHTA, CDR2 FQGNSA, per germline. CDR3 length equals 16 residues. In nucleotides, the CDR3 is TGTGCCAACAGCTTAGCGCCGGGGATTGCTAACTATGGCTACACCTTC. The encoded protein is CANSLAPGIANYGYTF.

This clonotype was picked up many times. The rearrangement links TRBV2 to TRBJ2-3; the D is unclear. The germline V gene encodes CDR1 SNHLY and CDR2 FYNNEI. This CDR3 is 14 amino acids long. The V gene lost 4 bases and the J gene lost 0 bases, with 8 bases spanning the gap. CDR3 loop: CASSARVSTDTQYF. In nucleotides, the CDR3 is TGTGCCAGCAGTGCCCGCGTGAGCACAGATACGCAGTATTTT.

DNA of the CDR3: TGCAGTTCCGAGATTGGAGGGGATACGCAGTATTTT. Protein sequence: CSSEIGGDTQYF. This chain links TRBV20-1 with TRBJ2-3, with D possibly TRBD2 on 6 matching bases. Looked up from germline, CDR1 is DFQATT and CDR2 is SNEGSKA (reference sequence). The CDR3 runs 12 residues. V lost 8 bases to trimming and J lost 6 bases, with 15 bases between them.